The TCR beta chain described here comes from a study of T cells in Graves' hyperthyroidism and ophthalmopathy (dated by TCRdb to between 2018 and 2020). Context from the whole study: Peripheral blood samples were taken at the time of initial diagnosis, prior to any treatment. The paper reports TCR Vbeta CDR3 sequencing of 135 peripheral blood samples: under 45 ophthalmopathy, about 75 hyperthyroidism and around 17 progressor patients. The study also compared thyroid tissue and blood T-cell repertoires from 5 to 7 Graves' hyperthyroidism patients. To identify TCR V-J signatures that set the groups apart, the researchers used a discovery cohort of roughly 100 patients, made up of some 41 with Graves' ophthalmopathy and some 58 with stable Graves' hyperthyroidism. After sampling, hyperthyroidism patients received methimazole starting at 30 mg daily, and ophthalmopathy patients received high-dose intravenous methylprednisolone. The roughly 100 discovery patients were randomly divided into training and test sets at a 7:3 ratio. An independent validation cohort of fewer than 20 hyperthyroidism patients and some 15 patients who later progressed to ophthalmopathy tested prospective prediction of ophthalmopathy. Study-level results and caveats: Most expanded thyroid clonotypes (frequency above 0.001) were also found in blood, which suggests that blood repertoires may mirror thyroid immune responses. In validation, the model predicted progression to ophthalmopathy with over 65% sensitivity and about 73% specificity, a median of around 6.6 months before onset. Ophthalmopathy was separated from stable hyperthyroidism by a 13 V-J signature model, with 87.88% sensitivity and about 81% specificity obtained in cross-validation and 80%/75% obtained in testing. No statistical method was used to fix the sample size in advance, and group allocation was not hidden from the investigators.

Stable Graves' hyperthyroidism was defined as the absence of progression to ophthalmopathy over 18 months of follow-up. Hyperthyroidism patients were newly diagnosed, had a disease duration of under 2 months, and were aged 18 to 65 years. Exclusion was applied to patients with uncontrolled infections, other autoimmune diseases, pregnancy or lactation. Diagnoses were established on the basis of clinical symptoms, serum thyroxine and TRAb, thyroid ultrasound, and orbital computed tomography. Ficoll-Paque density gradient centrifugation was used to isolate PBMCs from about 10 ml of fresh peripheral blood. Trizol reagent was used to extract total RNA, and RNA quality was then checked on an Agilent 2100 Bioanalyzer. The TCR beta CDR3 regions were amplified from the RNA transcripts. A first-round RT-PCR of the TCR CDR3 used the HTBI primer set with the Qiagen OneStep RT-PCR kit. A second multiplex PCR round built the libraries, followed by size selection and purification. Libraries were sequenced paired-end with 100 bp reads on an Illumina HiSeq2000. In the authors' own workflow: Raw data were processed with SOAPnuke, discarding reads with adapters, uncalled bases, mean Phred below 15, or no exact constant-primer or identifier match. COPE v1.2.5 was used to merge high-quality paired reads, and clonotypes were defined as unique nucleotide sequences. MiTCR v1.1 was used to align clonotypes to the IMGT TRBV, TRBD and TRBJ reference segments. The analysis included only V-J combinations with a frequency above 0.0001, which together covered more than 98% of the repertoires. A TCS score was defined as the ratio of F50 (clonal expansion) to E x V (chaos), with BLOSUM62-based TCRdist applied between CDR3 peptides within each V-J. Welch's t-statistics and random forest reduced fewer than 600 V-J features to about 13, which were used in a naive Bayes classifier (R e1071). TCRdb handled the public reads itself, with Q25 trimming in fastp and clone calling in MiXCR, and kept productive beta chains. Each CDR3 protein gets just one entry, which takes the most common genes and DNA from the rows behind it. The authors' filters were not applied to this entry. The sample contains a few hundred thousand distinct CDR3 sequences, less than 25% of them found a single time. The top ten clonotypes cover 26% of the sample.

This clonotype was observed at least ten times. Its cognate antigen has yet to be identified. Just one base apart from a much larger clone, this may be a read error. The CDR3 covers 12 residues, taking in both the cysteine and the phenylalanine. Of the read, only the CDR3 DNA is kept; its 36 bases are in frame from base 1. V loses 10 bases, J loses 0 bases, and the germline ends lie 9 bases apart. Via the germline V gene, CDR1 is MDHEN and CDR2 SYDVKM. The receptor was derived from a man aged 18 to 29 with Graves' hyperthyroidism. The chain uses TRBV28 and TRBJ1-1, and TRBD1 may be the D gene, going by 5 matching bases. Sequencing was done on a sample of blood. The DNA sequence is TGTGCCACGGGACGGGTGAACACTGAAGCTTTCTTT. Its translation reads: CATGRVNTEAFF.